This T cell receptor (beta chain) was documented in a study of control samples from healthy donors and cancer patients. TCRdb keeps only in-frame clones here, not all; method: immunoSEQ multiplex PCR. The table includes over 120,000 clones, around 94% detected once. This clone has a single count. The CDR3 is 15 residues long. Trimming at V came to 5 bases and at J to 2 bases, leaving 5 bases not matched to a gene. CDR1 and CDR2 from the germline V gene are LNHDA and SQIVND (reference sequence). Material for sequencing was PBMCs. The chain combines TRBV19 with TRBJ1-3; 8 bases are a match to TRBD1. This TCR derives from a man in his fifties or sixties with colorectal cancer. CDR3 coding DNA: TGTGCCAGTAGTGGTACAGGGGGTCCTGGAAACACCATATATTTT. Its translation is CASSGTGGPGNTIYF.